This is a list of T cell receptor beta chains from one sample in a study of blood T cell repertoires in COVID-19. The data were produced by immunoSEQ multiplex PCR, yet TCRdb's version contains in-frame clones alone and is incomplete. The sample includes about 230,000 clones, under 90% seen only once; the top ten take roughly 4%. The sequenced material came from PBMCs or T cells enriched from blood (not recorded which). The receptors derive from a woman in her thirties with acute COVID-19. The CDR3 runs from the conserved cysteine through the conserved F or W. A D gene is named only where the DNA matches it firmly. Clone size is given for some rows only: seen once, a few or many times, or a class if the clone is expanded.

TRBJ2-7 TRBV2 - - CASRFRRNSYEQYF TGTGCCAGCAGATTCAGAAGAAACTCCTACGAGCAGTACTTC
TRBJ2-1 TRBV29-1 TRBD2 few CSVEEGGTSSLF TGCAGCGTTGAAGAGGGGGGGACTAGTTCTCTCTTC
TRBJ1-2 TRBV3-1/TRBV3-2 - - CASSQARPGGYTF TGTGCCAGCAGCCAAGCCCGGCCAGGCGGCTACACCTTC
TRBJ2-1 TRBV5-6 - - CASSLGRRENEQFF TGTGCCAGCAGCTTGGGACGTCGGGAGAATGAGCAGTTCTTC
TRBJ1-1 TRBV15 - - CATSRDKVETHQAFF TGTGCCACCAGCAGGGACAAGGTCGAAACCCATCAAGCTTTCTTT
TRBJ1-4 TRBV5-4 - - CASSFQEGKLFF TGTGCCAGCAGCTTTCAGGAGGGAAAACTGTTTTTT
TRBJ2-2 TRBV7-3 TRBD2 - CASSPRGGAANTGELFF TGTGCCAGCAGCCCCCGCGGGGGGGCTGCGAACACCGGGGAGCTGTTTTTT
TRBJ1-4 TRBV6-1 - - CASSEPRGNEKLFF TGTGCCAGCAGTGAACCCAGGGGTAACGAAAAACTGTTTTTT
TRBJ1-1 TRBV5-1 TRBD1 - CASSLRDRGPPTEAFF TGCGCCAGCAGCCTCAGGGACAGGGGCCCCCCGACTGAAGCTTTCTTT
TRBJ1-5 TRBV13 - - CASSLGRRVTPQHF TGTGCCAGCAGCTTAGGCCGCAGGGTCACGCCCCAGCATTTT
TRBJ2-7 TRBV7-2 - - CASSLRFGGVSYEQYF TGTGCCAGCAGCTTAAGGTTTGGCGGTGTCTCCTACGAGCAGTACTTC
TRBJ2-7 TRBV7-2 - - CASSLASTSGPGEQYF TGTGCCAGCAGCTTAGCCTCCACAAGCGGGCCAGGGGAGCAGTACTTC
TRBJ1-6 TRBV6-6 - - CASSYRVRDSPLHF TGTGCCAGCAGTTACAGGGTGAGGGATTCACCCCTCCACTTT
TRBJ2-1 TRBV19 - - CATQPSAGYNEQFF TGTGCCACACAGCCTTCTGCGGGATACAATGAGCAGTTCTTC
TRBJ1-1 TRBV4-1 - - CASSQWGVLNTEAFF TGCGCCAGCAGCCAATGGGGGGTACTGAACACTGAAGCTTTCTTT
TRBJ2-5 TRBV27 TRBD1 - CASSANPTGTGQETQYF TGTGCCAGCAGTGCGAACCCGACCGGGACAGGGCAAGAGACCCAGTACTTC
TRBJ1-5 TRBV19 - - CASSTVSLNQPQHF TGTGCCAGTAGTACCGTTAGCTTGAATCAGCCCCAGCATTTT
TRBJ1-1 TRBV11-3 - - CASSSGGYTEAFF TGTGCCAGCAGCTCTGGAGGATACACTGAAGCTTTCTTT
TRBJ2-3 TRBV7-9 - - CASSSLGPRWGADTQYF TGTGCCAGCAGCTCGCTGGGACCTAGGTGGGGGGCAGATACGCAGTATTTT
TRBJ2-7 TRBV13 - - CASQTRGTREQYF TGTGCCAGCCAGACCCGGGGAACAAGGGAGCAGTACTTC
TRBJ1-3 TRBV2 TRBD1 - CALITSGTWGQGPGNTIYF TGTGCTTTAATAACCTCCGGGACGTGGGGACAGGGGCCTGGAAACACCATATATTTT
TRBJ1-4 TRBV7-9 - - CASSSGTYDLGTNEKLFF TGTGCCAGCAGCAGTGGGACATACGATTTGGGAACTAATGAAAAACTGTTTTTT
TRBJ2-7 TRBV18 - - CASNKGETYEQYF TGTGCCAGCAACAAGGGGGAAACCTACGAGCAGTACTTC
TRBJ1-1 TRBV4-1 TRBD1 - CASSQPYRSGGYAEAFF TGCGCCAGCAGCCAACCCTATAGATCAGGGGGCTATGCTGAAGCTTTCTTT
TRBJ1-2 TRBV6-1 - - CASSEADWIYGYTF TGTGCCAGCAGTGAAGCTGACTGGATCTATGGCTACACCTTC
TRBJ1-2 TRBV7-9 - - CASSLGDYGYTF TGTGCCAGCAGCTTAGGAGACTATGGCTACACCTTC
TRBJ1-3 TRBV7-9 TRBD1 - CASSRTGSSGNTIYF TGTGCCAGCAGCCGGACAGGGAGCTCTGGAAACACCATATATTTT
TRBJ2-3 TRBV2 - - CASSKSQGTSTDTQYF TGTGCCAGCAGTAAATCACAGGGGACTAGCACAGATACGCAGTATTTT
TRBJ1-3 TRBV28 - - CASSLVRDPGGNTIYF TGTGCCAGCAGTTTGGTTCGAGACCCAGGGGGAAACACCATATATTTT
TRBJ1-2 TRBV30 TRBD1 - CTQKTGEYGYTF TGCACACAGAAGACAGGGGAATATGGCTACACCTTC
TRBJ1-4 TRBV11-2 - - CASSRTLTGYGNEKLFF TGTGCCAGCAGCCGGACCCTTACAGGGTATGGTAATGAAAAACTGTTTTTT
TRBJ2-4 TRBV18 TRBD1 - CASSQGGQDRARNIQYF TGTGCCAGCTCACAGGGCGGGCAAGACAGGGCGCGTAACATTCAGTACTTC
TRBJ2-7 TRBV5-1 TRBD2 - CASSILAGDSYEQYF TGCGCCAGCAGCATCCTAGCGGGGGACTCCTACGAGCAGTACTTC
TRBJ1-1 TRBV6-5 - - CASIMGGNTEAFF TGTGCCAGCATAATGGGGGGTAACACTGAAGCTTTCTTT
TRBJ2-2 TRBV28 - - CASSGQGGYTGELFF TGTGCCAGCAGTGGACAGGGAGGGTACACCGGGGAGCTGTTTTTT
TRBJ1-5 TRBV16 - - CASSQWEGSNQPQHF TGTGCCAGCAGCCAATGGGAGGGAAGCAATCAGCCCCAGCATTTT
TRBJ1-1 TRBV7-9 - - CASSLRAGLANTEAFF TGTGCCAGCAGCTTACGGGCAGGGCTGGCGAACACTGAAGCTTTCTTT
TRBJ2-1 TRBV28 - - CASSASGGRVNEQFF TGTGCCAGCAGCGCCTCGGGGGGCCGGGTCAATGAGCAGTTCTTC
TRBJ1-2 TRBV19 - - CASSFGPSQDGYTF TGTGCCAGTAGTTTCGGCCCTTCACAGGATGGCTACACCTTC
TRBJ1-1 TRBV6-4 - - CASPTGGGTEAFF TGTGCCAGTCCGACAGGCGGGGGCACTGAAGCTTTCTTT
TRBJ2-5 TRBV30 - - CAWRAKGVRETQYF TGTGCCTGGAGAGCTAAGGGGGTTAGAGAGACCCAGTACTTC
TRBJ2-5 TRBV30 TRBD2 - CAWNPGGLQETQYF TGTGCCTGGAACCCGGGGGGGTTACAAGAGACCCAGTACTTC
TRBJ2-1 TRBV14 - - CASSRLGGGAFNEQFF TGTGCCAGCAGCCGCCTAGGGGGGGGCGCATTTAATGAGCAGTTCTTC
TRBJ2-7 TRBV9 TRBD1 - CASSVTGGSGEQYF TGTGCCAGCAGCGTCACAGGGGGCTCCGGGGAGCAGTACTTC
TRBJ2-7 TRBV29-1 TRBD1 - CSVSRDRRFFREGEQYF TGCAGCGTTTCCAGGGACAGGCGTTTTTTTCGCGAGGGCGAGCAGTACTTC
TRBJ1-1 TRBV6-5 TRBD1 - CASSSQGVNTEAFF TGTGCCAGCAGTTCACAGGGGGTGAACACTGAAGCTTTCTTT
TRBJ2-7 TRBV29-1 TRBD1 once CSVEDGRTGSYEQYF TGCAGCGTTGAAGACGGAAGGACAGGCTCCTACGAGCAGTACTTC
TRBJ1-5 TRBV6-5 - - CASSLSEGPQHF TGTGCCAGCAGCCTGTCCGAGGGGCCCCAGCATTTT
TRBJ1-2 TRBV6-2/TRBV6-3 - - CASSYSPRGGTNGYTF TGTGCCAGCAGTTACTCCCCCCGAGGGGGTACGAATGGCTACACCTTC
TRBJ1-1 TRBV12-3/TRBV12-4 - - CASSQNTEAFF TGTGCCAGCAGCCAAAACACTGAAGCTTTCTTT
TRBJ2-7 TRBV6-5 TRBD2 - CASSYERGGYEQYF TGTGCCAGCAGTTACGAGCGGGGGGGCTACGAGCAGTACTTC
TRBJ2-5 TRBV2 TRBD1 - CASKLGTGGSLEQETQYF TGTGCCAGCAAGCTTGGGACAGGGGGGTCGTTGGAACAAGAGACCCAGTACTTC